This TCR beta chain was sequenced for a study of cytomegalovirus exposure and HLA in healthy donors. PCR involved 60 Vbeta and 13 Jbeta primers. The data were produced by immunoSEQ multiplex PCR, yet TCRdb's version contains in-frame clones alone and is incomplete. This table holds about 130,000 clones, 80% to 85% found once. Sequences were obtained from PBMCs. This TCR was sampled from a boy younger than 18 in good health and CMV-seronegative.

CDR3: CASSLTGALSNQPQHF. The DNA for the CDR3 is TGTGCCAGCAGCCTAACAGGGGCCCTTAGCAATCAGCCCCAGCATTTT. This chain uses TRBV7-8 with TRBJ1-5; TRBD1 aligns across 7 bases. With V trimmed by 5 bases and J by 0 bases, 7 bases remained unmatched. CDR1 is SGHVS, CDR2 FQNEAQ, per germline. This CDR3 region has 16 residues.